This entry concerns a single T cell receptor beta chain. This entry belongs to a study of immune cell composition in non-small cell lung cancer. Produced via immunoSEQ multiplex PCR; TCRdb's table is partial and in-frame only. The sample lists around 2,000 clones, 65% to 90% occurring once. The material sequenced was lung tumor tissue. This TCR came from a human donor with non-small cell lung cancer.

The CDR3 here is CASSQVSYPQSRANVLTF. DNA of the CDR3: TGTGCCAGCAGCCAAGTCTCGTACCCACAAAGTCGGGCCAACGTCCTGACTTTC. The gene calls are TRBV7-8 and TRBJ2-6; D uncertain. The germline gives CDR1 SGHVS, CDR2 FQNEAQ. V was trimmed by 5 bases and J by 5 bases, leaving 22 bases between them. The CDR3 is made up of 18 amino acids.